The TCR beta chain described here comes from a study of cytomegalovirus exposure and HLA in healthy donors. This clone has only a few counts. As yet, its antigen is unknown. 13 Jbeta primers and 60 Vbeta primers were used for the PCR. TCRdb's copy holds only in-frame clones and misses some; the assay was immunoSEQ multiplex PCR. The sample gives over 120,000 clones, around 80% of which show up once; roughly 2.9% is in the top ten. The study, taken as a whole, reports: Among the CMV-associated chains, three were confirmed in vitro as specific for CMV antigens. According to the study, roughly 160 TCR beta chains were cytomegalovirus-associated.

This TCR derives from a female donor in good health and CMV-seronegative. Material for sequencing was PBMCs.

The CDR3 sequence: CASSRPSGGDYNEQFF. The CDR3, as DNA: TGTGCCAGCAGCCGCCCTAGCGGGGGGGACTACAATGAGCAGTTCTTC. The V and J genes are TRBV4-2 and TRBJ2-1; 12 positions match TRBD2. This CDR3 spans 16 amino acids. Trimming removed 4 bases from V and 3 bases from J; junction bases left unmatched: 4. CDR1 is LGHNA, CDR2 YNFKEQ, per germline.